This TCR beta chain was profiled in a study of OX40 agonist ivuxolimab in advanced cancers. For context, the study as a whole: The costimulatory receptor OX40 (CD134) was targeted by ivuxolimab, a fully human IgG2 agonistic monoclonal antibody. Intravenous ivuxolimab was administered to patients every 2 weeks at six dose levels: 0.01, 0.1, 0.3, 1.5, 3 and 10 mg/kg. Of the approximately 50 dose-escalation patients, hepatocellular carcinoma was present in approximately 20, melanoma in some 15, renal cell carcinoma in 9 and head and neck cancer in 9. The dose-escalation cohort was 82.7% male with a mean age of around 62 years, ranging from roughly 23 to 79. Patients were allowed to have had prior anti-PD-1, anti-PD-L1 or anti-CTLA-4 therapy, and around 40% of the dose-escalation patients had previously received checkpoint inhibitors. Partial responses were achieved by three dose-escalation patients, of whom one had hepatocellular carcinoma and two had cutaneous melanoma. Peripheral TCRbeta sequencing was intended to test whether TCR sequence diversity was altered and clonal T-cell expansion was caused by ivuxolimab. The monotherapy dose-escalation portion (N ≈ 50 patients) of the phase I ivuxolimab trial is reported in the paper. Beyond this particular receptor, the publication reports: At doses of 0.1 to 3.0 mg/kg, clonal expansion of both CD4+ and CD8+ blood T cells was observed from baseline to week 6. On average, CD8+ T cells showed more expanded clones than CD4+ T cells after ivuxolimab. Low levels of normalized T-cell clonal expansion were also seen in some patients who did not respond. Partial responders in the 0.1-3.0 mg/kg groups had among the lowest normalized peripheral clonal expansion, especially among CD8+ T cells. Antigen specificity was not determined for the clonally expanded peripheral T cells.

Patients with a history of autoimmune disease or receiving systemic immunosuppression were excluded from the trial. Peripheral blood for TCR sequencing was drawn from every dose cohort at baseline, at cycle 4 day 1 and at cycle 7 day 1. The samples were drawn from a first-in-human, open-label, multicenter phase I dose-escalation trial of ivuxolimab. The trial enrolled adults with locally advanced or metastatic head and neck squamous cell, hepatocellular, melanoma or renal cell carcinoma. Before TCR sequencing, CD4+ T cells and CD8+ T cells from peripheral blood were sorted into separate populations. V and J lose 11 bases and 1 base, and a span of 11 bases separates them. The CDR3 runs 12 residues from the cysteine to the phenylalanine. The kept DNA is CDR3 alone, 36 bases in frame from the first base. For CDR1 and CDR2, the germline V gene (reference sequence) lists LNHDA and SQIVND. Concerning this clone itself: Its antigen has not been determined. No base quality information exists; no much larger clone differs at one position.

Genomic DNA was extracted from sorted cells for sequencing of the TCRbeta CDR3 region. The immunoSEQ Assay was used to sequence the TCRbeta CDR3 regions. The clones in this table, taken by TCRdb from immuneACCESS, are in-frame only. Not every clone is retained; where verified, under half of the shortfall comes from an unresolved V gene, and the cause of the rest is unknown. For this sample there are 65,000 to 75,000 clones; 82% appear just once. Jointly, the top ten make up approximately 0.4% of the sample. The sequence was obtained from an adult with an advanced solid tumor such as melanoma, head and neck, liver or kidney cancer. The chain couples TRBV19 to TRBJ1-2; the D gene is unclear. Specimen: CD4+ or CD8+ T cells sorted from blood, collected in a trial of the OX40 agonist ivuxolimab. The nucleotide sequence reads TGTGCCCGCCCGAACCTTAACTATGGCTACACCTTC. This yields the protein CARPNLNYGYTF.